A single sample is the source of the 7 T cell receptor beta chains below, sequenced in a study of T cell responses to AZD1222 COVID-19 vaccine. Using immunoSEQ multiplex PCR, the repertoire was profiled, and TCRdb retains in-frame clones only, with some absent. Altogether 150,000 or so clones are present, 91% being singletons, with the ten largest covering approximately 3.6%. The sequences come from peripheral blood, collected 28 days after the second AZD1222 dose. Source of these receptors: an adult who received the AZD1222 COVID-19 vaccine.

The chain has TRBV19 and TRBJ1-2; TRBD1 might be the D (6 bases). CDR1 is LNHDA, CDR2 SQIVND, per germline (reference sequence). Trimming stripped 5 bases from V and 0 bases from J, with 13 bases between. The length of the CDR3 is 15 residues. The CDR3 reads CASSLWTEANYGYTF. The DNA for the CDR3 is TGTGCCAGTAGTCTCTGGACAGAAGCTAACTATGGCTACACCTTC.

J is TRBJ1-1 and V is TRBV30, with no clear D. Trimming stripped 2 bases from V and 1 base from J, with 8 bases between. The CDR3 has 13 residues. Germline V gives CDR1 GTSNPN, CDR2 SVGIG (reference sequence). The chain's CDR3 is CAWSLGGNTEAFF. As DNA, the CDR3 is TGTGCCTGGAGTTTGGGTGGGAACACTGAAGCTTTCTTT.

The chain employs TRBV5-4 and TRBJ2-3; TRBD1 is a possible D gene (6 bases). V gave up 6 bases and J gave up 5 bases, with 13 bases separating them. CDR1 and CDR2 (germline): SGHNT, YYREEE (reference sequence). This CDR3 has 13 residues. The CDR3 DNA reads TGTGCCAGCACCCACAGGGCATTAGATACGCAGTATTTT. Protein sequence: CASTHRALDTQYF.

The chain carries TRBV5-1 and TRBJ1-5; D perhaps matches TRBD1 (6 bases). Germline CDR1 and CDR2: SGHRS and YFSETQ. The CDR3 contains 16 residues. V lost 0 bases, J lost 4 bases, and 14 bases lay in between. CDR3 DNA sequence: TGCGCCAGCAGCTTGGGGGACACCCCGGGGAATCAGCCCCAGCATTTT. This encodes CASSLGDTPGNQPQHF.

This clone was detected only once. V usage is TRBV4-1 and J usage is TRBJ2-1; D remains unclear. The CDR3 spans 12 residues. Germline V CDR1 and CDR2: MGHRA, YSYEKL. Trimming removed 5 bases at V and 15 bases at J, with 17 bases between. This chain's CDR3 is CASSTLDRAPFF. The CDR3 nucleotides are TGCGCCAGCAGCACATTAGACCGGGCGCCGTTCTTC.

The chain recombines TRBV27 with TRBJ2-1, with 9 nucleotides matching TRBD2. CDR1 MNHEY and CDR2 SMNVEV come from the germline V gene (reference sequence). The CDR3 has 17 amino acids. The J segment lost 4 bases and the V segment lost 1 base, leaving 8 bases of the junction unmatched. Here the CDR3 DNA reads TGTGCCAGCAGTTTATGGGGCGGGAGGGCCCGGTACAATGAGCAGTTCTTC. This sequence encodes CASSLWGGRARYNEQFF.

This chain uses TRBV7-9 with TRBJ1-1, with no clear D. The CDR3 runs to 12 residues. Germline V gene lookup returns CDR1 SEHNR and CDR2 FQNEAQ (reference sequence). V gave up 5 bases and J gave up 7 bases, with 11 bases separating them. The CDR3 coding sequence is TGTGCCAGCAGCCCTCGGGAAATTGAAGCTTTCTTT. Translation: CASSPREIEAFF.